This T cell receptor beta chain was captured by sequencing in a study of OX40 agonist ivuxolimab in advanced cancers. Study information: Patients received ivuxolimab, an intravenous treatment, every 2 weeks at 0.01 to 10 mg/kg. The diagnoses of dose-escalation patients were hepatocellular carcinoma, melanoma, renal cell or head and neck cancer.

V lost 1 base, J lost 4 bases, and 4 bases lay in between. The length of the CDR3 is 12 residues. CDR1 SGHAT and CDR2 FQNNGV come from the germline V gene. Broader study findings: Antigen targets of the expanded peripheral T cells went undetermined. Both CD4+ and CD8+ T cell populations in blood had undergone clonal expansion by week 6 at 0.1 to 3.0 mg/kg.

Sequencing was performed with immunoSEQ multiplex PCR; in TCRdb, only in-frame clones are kept and a portion is missing. The sample comprises some 90,000 clones, about 90% of which are singletons, and around 4% rests with the top ten. A note on this clone: Its specificity is not known.

The V call is TRBV11-2, the J call TRBJ1-1; unclear D gene. The sample was CD4+ or CD8+ T cells sorted from blood, taken in a trial of the OX40 agonist ivuxolimab. This sequence was found in an adult with an advanced solid tumor such as melanoma, head and neck, liver or kidney cancer. In DNA, the CDR3 is TGTGCCAGCAGCTTAGGTTTCACTGAAGCTTTCTTT. The encoded protein is CASSLGFTEAFF.